This T cell receptor (beta chain) was sequenced in a study of blood T cell repertoires in COVID-19 (TCRdb year 2020). Broadly, across the study: The collaborator samples originated in the United States, Italy and Spain and spanned the acute and convalescent phases of COVID-19. The material from the prospective study consisted of cDNA or gDNA derived from T cells, B-cell-depleted T cells, or PBMCs. Deeply sampled blood TCRbeta repertoires from subjects exposed to, actively infected with, or recovered from COVID-19 were included in the dataset. A freely available public database, intended as a resource for researchers studying the immune response to SARS-CoV-2, is where the repertoires were released. Samples came from the ongoing ImmuneRACE study (first 160 participants) plus 1,254 subjects from 6 global collaborators. The sample metadata nearly always contained a de-identified subject ID, COVID-19 status, age in years and sex. Where HLA class I and class II types were available, the types were taken from metadata supplied by the sample provider, not from assay-based typing.

The study at large found these results: The amount of clinical and demographic metadata varied by source and participant and was provided uncurated.

Whole blood was collected in K2EDTA tubes by collaborating institutions according to the institutions' own protocols. Collaborator samples were shipped for TCRbeta analysis as frozen whole blood, isolated PBMCs, or DNA extracted from either sample type. This clone is classified as large (0.1 to 1%). Its antigen target is currently unknown. The record has no base qualities; no much larger clone is one base away. The V and J ends are trimmed by 2 bases and 7 bases, leaving 17 bases between them. CDR1 and CDR2, looked up from the germline V gene, are MDHEN and SYDVKM. From the cysteine through the phenylalanine, the CDR3 covers 15 amino acids. The sequence is cut down to CDR3 DNA, 45 bases in frame from base 1. TCRbeta CDR3 regions were amplified from genomic DNA by means of the immunoSEQ Assay, a bias-controlled multiplex PCR. The paper's data handling went like this. The number of nucleated cells in each sample was estimated from the amplification of reference gene primers within the assay. To quantify the absolute abundance of each unique TCRbeta CDR3 rearrangement, sequence reads were collapsed and filtered. For each sample, productive Simpson clonality was calculated as the square root of Simpson's diversity index across productive rearrangements. This immuneACCESS table, as held by TCRdb, lists in-frame sequences with V and J called but not all clones. Of the missing ones, under half trace to an unresolved V gene in checked studies; the others have no known cause. V and J calls plus clone size are reproduced from that table; the DNA served to infer D and trimming. The sample table contains about 4,900 clones; only one count was recorded for around nine tenths of them. The ten largest account for less than 25% of the sample.

The sequencing input was peripheral blood. This clonotype originated in a human donor in a cohort sampled during active COVID-19. The rearranged segments are TRBV28 and TRBJ1-2, and the D gene may be TRBD1, 6 bases matching. The DNA sequence is as follows: TGTGCCAGCAGTTTAGTAGGACAGACCTCTCCTGGCTACACCTTC. Translated, it gives CASSLVGQTSPGYTF.